This entry lists 30 T cell receptor beta chains sequenced from one sample in a study of metastatic and nonmetastatic thyroid tumors. Patients had received no treatment of any kind before thyroid surgery. TCRdb re-called the PCR reads through MiXCR. The sample holds around 6,200 clones, roughly 30% seen once. Source material: adjacent normal tissue. The origin of the receptors is a female donor with papillary thyroid cancer or a benign thyroid nodule (not recorded which). Some clones in this sample may be carry-over from other donors' samples.

The J gene is TRBJ1-1, the V gene TRBV6-1, with 10 bases fitting TRBD1. CDR3 length: 17 amino acids. Germline V gene lookup returns CDR1 MNHNS and CDR2 SASEGT. After removal of 3 bases from V and 6 bases from J, the junction contained 13 bases not matched to a gene. CDR3 sequence: CASSDRDRGRGWAEAFF. CDR3 DNA: TGTGCCAGCAGTGACCGGGACAGGGGTAGGGGGTGGGCTGAAGCTTTCTTT.

To note about this clone: An end of the junction does not agree with germline; a read error may underlie this. The rearrangement joins TRBV7-9 to TRBJ2-7, with D unclear. The length of the CDR3 is 14 residues. The germline V gene encodes CDR1 SEHNR and CDR2 FQNEAQ (reference sequence). The CDR3 nucleotides are TGTTCCAGCAGGCCCTCAAGGGAATCCTACGAGCAATACTTC. The encoded protein is CSSRPSRESYEQYF.

The CDR3 reads CSASGTGDSGANVLTF. The CDR3 nucleotides read TGCAGTGCTTCCGGGACAGGGGACTCTGGGGCCAACGTCCTGACTTTC. This sequence joins TRBV20-1 and TRBJ2-6; 10 bases line up with TRBD1. From germline, CDR1 is DFQATT and CDR2 SNEGSKA (reference sequence). This CDR3 region has 16 residues. Trimming took 5 bases from V and 0 from J; bases not matched to a gene: 4.

The chain is built from TRBV20-1 and TRBJ2-1; 15 bases are shared with TRBD2. CDR1 is DFQATT and CDR2 is SNEGSKA in the germline V gene (reference sequence). With 7 bases clipped from V and 7 bases from J, the junction kept 2 bases outside the gene matches. The CDR3 is 13 amino acids. The CDR3 sequence is CSGGTSGGNEQFF. The CDR3 bases are TGCAGTGGAGGGACTAGCGGGGGGAATGAGCAGTTCTTC.

CDR3: CASSRATSGRGNEQFF. DNA for the CDR3: TGTGCCAGCAGCCGAGCGACTAGCGGGAGAGGGAATGAGCAGTTCTTC. The chain joins TRBV28 to TRBJ2-1; TRBD2 matches 12 bases. This CDR3 spans 16 amino acids. The J segment lost 7 bases and the V segment lost 6 bases, leaving 10 bases of the junction unmatched. Germline V gives CDR1 MDHEN, CDR2 SYDVKM.

This sequence joins TRBV6-1 and TRBJ2-7; 9 bases are shared with TRBD1. The V gene end was trimmed by 6 bases and the J gene end by 3 bases; junction bases not matched to a gene: 6. The CDR3 sequence is 14 residues long. Germline V CDR1 and CDR2: MNHNS, SASEGT. Here the CDR3 reads CASSNPGQGYEQYF. The CDR3 DNA reads as TGTGCCAGCAGCAATCCGGGACAGGGCTACGAGCAGTACTTC.

The gene calls are TRBV11-2 and TRBJ2-7, with 9 bases lining up with TRBD2. The CDR3 is 16 residues long. With V trimmed by 1 base and J by 4 bases, 8 bases remained unmatched. CDR1 and CDR2 (germline): SGHAT, FQNNGV. This CDR3 is CASSLGSGGFPYEQYF. CDR3 nucleotides: TGTGCCAGCAGCTTAGGTAGCGGGGGATTCCCATACGAGCAGTACTTC.

Written as DNA, the CDR3 is TGTGCCAGCAGCTGGGCGGGGGCCAATGGCTACACCTTC. It specifies CASSWAGANGYTF. The V call is TRBV11-2, the J call TRBJ1-2, with D possibly TRBD1 on 6 matching bases. Germline lookup yields CDR1 SGHAT and CDR2 FQNNGV. Trimming pared 4 bases from V and 6 bases from J, leaving 12 bases between. The CDR3 has 13 amino acids.

The rearrangement uses TRBV20-1 and TRBJ1-3, with D possibly TRBD1 on 6 matching bases. This CDR3 spans 17 amino acids. The germline gives CDR1 DFQATT, CDR2 SNEGSKA (reference sequence). Trimming pared 5 bases from V and 2 bases from J, leaving 22 bases between. The CDR3 region is CSASRTFRDRTGNTIYF. CDR3 sequence (DNA): TGCAGTGCTTCCCGTACTTTTCGAGACAGGACTGGAAACACCATATATTTT.

J is TRBJ1-2 and V is TRBV6-1; TRBD1 agrees at 8 bases. The germline gives CDR1 MNHNS, CDR2 SASEGT. Trimming at V came to 6 bases and at J to 9 bases, leaving 15 bases not matched to a gene. The CDR3 has 15 amino acids. The CDR3 spells CASRPTQGARGCYTF. Here the CDR3 DNA reads TGTGCCAGCAGACCGACCCAGGGGGCGCGGGGTTGCTACACCTTC.

The chain carries TRBV11-1 and TRBJ2-3; D is uncertain. Looked up from germline, CDR1 is SGHAT and CDR2 is FQDESV (reference sequence). The V gene lost 5 bases and the J gene lost 9 bases, with 12 bases spanning the gap. The CDR3 covers 12 residues. CDR3: CASSPHETTQYF. CDR3 bases: TGTGCCAGCAGCCCCCACGAGACCACGCAGTATTTT.

The rearrangement joins TRBV5-1 to TRBJ1-1; 7 bases are shared with TRBD1. J was trimmed by 3 bases and V by 0 bases; bases with no gene match: 5. Per the germline V gene, CDR1 is SGHRS and CDR2 is YFSETQ. The CDR3 consists of 15 residues. DNA for the CDR3: TGCGCCAGCAGCTTGGTACGGCAGGGGGACACTGAAGCTTTCTTT. This gives the protein CASSLVRQGDTEAFF.

This sequence joins TRBV6-5 and TRBJ2-1; 8 bases align to TRBD2. Trimming took 0 bases from V and 9 from J; bases not matched to a gene: 4. Germline V gene data show CDR1 as MNHEY and CDR2 as SVGAGI. The CDR3 covers 14 residues. CDR3 residues: CASSYSIREGEQFF. DNA for the CDR3: TGTGCCAGCAGTTACTCGATCCGGGAGGGTGAGCAGTTCTTC.

This clone was counted only a few times. The chain has TRBV6-5 and TRBJ2-7, with 10 bases that match TRBD1. The ends lost 2 bases at V and 3 bases at J; junction bases unmatched: 7. The CDR3 is 16 amino acids. Per germline, CDR1 MNHEY and CDR2 SVGAGI. The CDR3 nucleotides read TGTGCCAGCAGTTACCGGGGGGGGACAGGGGACTACGAGCAGTACTTC. Protein: CASSYRGGTGDYEQYF.

The chain carries TRBV3-1 and TRBJ1-2; D is perhaps TRBD1 (6 bases). Germline V lookup: CDR1 LGHDT, CDR2 YNNKEL (reference sequence). Trimming stripped 5 bases from V and 5 bases from J, with 12 bases between. This CDR3 comprises 13 residues. The CDR3 nucleotides are TGTGCCAGCAGCGAGGGGGGGACTTATGGCTACACCTTC. This gives the protein CASSEGGTYGYTF.

This clone was recorded once. V is TRBV11-2 and J is TRBJ2-2; 8 bases are a match to TRBD2. Germline CDR1 SGHAT, CDR2 FQNNGV. Trimming cost V 4 bases and J 0 bases; bases outside gene matches: 4. CDR3 size: 16 residues. The CDR3 DNA reads as TGTGCCAGCAGCTATACTAGCGGACCGAACACCGGGGAGCTGTTTTTT. Translated: CASSYTSGPNTGELFF.

This clone showed up just once. The chain joins TRBV5-1 to TRBJ2-7, with no clear D. The germline gives CDR1 SGHRS, CDR2 YFSETQ. V was trimmed by 8 bases and J by 3 bases, leaving 15 bases between them. This CDR3 region has 13 residues. The CDR3 spells CASRPEEVYEQYF. The CDR3 nucleotides read TGCGCCAGTAGACCCGAAGAGGTCTACGAGCAGTACTTC. Full variable domain (outside the CDR3, taken from reference TRBV5-1 and TRBJ2-7): KAGVTQTPRYLIKTRGQQVTLSCSPISGHRSVSWYQQTPGQGLQFLFEYFSETQRNKGNFPGRFSGRQFSNSRSEMNVSTLELGDSALYLCASRPEEVYEQYFGPGTRLTVT.

In this sample, this clone turned up a few times. V and J are TRBV7-2 and TRBJ1-6, with D unresolved. Trimming took 4 bases from V and 3 from J, leaving 10 bases between them. The CDR3 has 15 residues. In germline, CDR1 is SGHTA, CDR2 FQGNSA. CDR3 nucleotide sequence: TGTGCCAGCAGCTACGGAGAGGGCTATAATTCACCCCTCCACTTT. Translation: CASSYGEGYNSPLHF.

This clone was seen more than once but under ten times. This chain uses TRBV2 with TRBJ2-3; no clear D. Germline V gives CDR1 SNHLY, CDR2 FYNNEI. This CDR3 has 11 residues. The ends were cut back, 6 bases at V and 2 bases at J, with 3 bases in the middle. DNA for the CDR3: TGTGCCAGCAGAGCCACAGATACGCAGTATTTT. Amino acids: CASRATDTQYF.

The rearrangement links TRBV7-9 to TRBJ2-2; D is uncertain. Germline V lookup: CDR1 SEHNR, CDR2 FQNEAQ (reference sequence). V was shortened by 2 bases and J by 1 base, with 5 bases between the two germline ends. The CDR3 has 14 residues. This CDR3 is CASSLMGNTGELFF. Written as DNA, the CDR3 is TGTGCCAGCAGCTTAATGGGGAACACCGGGGAGCTGTTTTTT.

This chain connects TRBV2 to TRBJ2-7, with TRBD2 identical over 8 bases. The CDR3 length is 14 residues. Trimming cost V 6 bases and J 4 bases; bases outside gene matches: 8. Germline loops: CDR1 SNHLY, CDR2 FYNNEI. The CDR3 region has the DNA TGTGCCAGCAGCGTACTAGCGGTTACATACGAGCAGTACTTC. Amino acid sequence: CASSVLAVTYEQYF.

V usage is TRBV5-4 and J usage is TRBJ1-1; D remains unclear. The V end was cut by 2 bases, the J end by 0 bases, with 8 bases between. This CDR3 comprises 14 residues. CDR1 SGHNT and CDR2 YYREEE come from the germline V gene (reference sequence). As DNA, the CDR3 is TGTGCCAGCAGCTTCCCCGGGATGAACACTGAAGCTTTCTTT. It specifies CASSFPGMNTEAFF. Looking up the rest from reference TRBV5-4 and TRBJ1-1 gives the full variable domain: ETGVTQSPTHLIKTRGQQVTLRCSSQSGHNTVSWYQQALGQGPQFIFQYYREEENGRGNFPPRFSGLQFPNYSSELNVNALELDDSALYLCASSFPGMNTEAFFGQGTRLTVV.

This clone has more than one count but fewer than ten. The chain carries TRBV12-3 or TRBV12-4 and TRBJ2-3; 9 nucleotides agree with TRBD1. After removal of 3 bases from V and 10 bases from J, the junction contained 5 bases not matched to a gene. This CDR3 is built from 13 residues. DNA for the CDR3: TGTGCCAGCAGTTTCGCGGGACAGGGTTCGCAGTATTTT. It is translated as CASSFAGQGSQYF.

This clone was found a few times. The gene calls are TRBV30 and TRBJ2-7, with D hard to call. V lost 2 bases to trimming and J lost 6 bases, with 11 bases between them. Germline loops: CDR1 GTSNPN, CDR2 SVGIG (reference sequence). This CDR3 has 12 residues. The CDR3 reads CAWSLTGGEQYF. The DNA of the CDR3 is TGTGCCTGGAGTTTAACGGGTGGCGAGCAGTACTTC. The variable domain in full, completed from reference TRBV30 and TRBJ2-7, reads SQTIHQWPATLVQPVGSPLSLECTVEGTSNPNLYWYRQAAGRGLQLLFYSVGIGQISSEVPQNLSASRPQDRQFILSSKKLLLSDSGFYLCAWSLTGGEQYFGPGTRLTVT.

The sample holds a few counts of this clone. This chain connects TRBV6-1 to TRBJ1-1; D perhaps matches TRBD1 (5 bases). The V gene's germline CDR1 is MNHNS and CDR2 SASEGT. With 3 bases removed from V and 5 bases from J, the gap between germline ends came to 13 bases. The CDR3 is made up of 14 amino acids. The DNA of the CDR3 is TGTGCCAGCAGTGACATTGGCACAGGTACTGAAGCTTTCTTT. Amino acids: CASSDIGTGTEAFF.

This clone turned up a few times. The chain links TRBV19 to TRBJ1-2; maybe TRBD1 (6 bases). V was pared by 4 bases and J by 4 bases, with 13 bases between. Germline V CDR1 and CDR2: LNHDA, SQIVND (reference sequence). The CDR3 spans 14 residues. The CDR3 DNA reads TGTGCCAGTAGTACCCGACAGGTCCTCTATGGCTACACCTTC. It is translated as CASSTRQVLYGYTF. Complete variable domain (other parts from reference TRBV19 and TRBJ1-2): DGGITQSPKYLFRKEGQNVTLSCEQNLNHDAMYWYRQDPGQGLRLIYYSQIVNDFQKGDIAEGYSVSREKKESFPLTVTSAQKNPTAFYLCASSTRQVLYGYTFGSGTRLTVV.

The V call is TRBV2, the J call TRBJ1-5; the D gene is possibly TRBD1 (5 bases). The V end lost 2 bases, the J end lost 4 bases, and 9 bases lay between the germline ends. This CDR3 comprises 14 residues. Germline V gene sequence: CDR1 SNHLY, CDR2 FYNNEI. CDR3 coding DNA: TGTGCCAGCAGTGAAACAGGCGGGAATCAGCCCCAGCATTTT. This translates into CASSETGGNQPQHF.

This clone was found a few times. The CDR3 DNA sequence: TGTGCCAGTAGTGTATACACTGAAGCTTTCTTT. Translated: CASSVYTEAFF. The gene calls are TRBV19 and TRBJ1-1, with D hard to call. Trimming took off 5 bases at V and 3 bases at J, with 4 bases between the two ends. The CDR3 spans 11 residues. Germline CDR1 and CDR2: LNHDA and SQIVND (reference sequence).

This chain uses TRBV28 with TRBJ2-3; no firm D call. This CDR3 contains 11 residues. Germline CDR1 MDHEN, CDR2 SYDVKM. The ends were cut back, 3 bases at V and 3 bases at J, with 1 base in the middle. The CDR3: CASSLTDTQYF. As DNA, the CDR3 is TGTGCCAGCAGTTTGACAGATACGCAGTATTTT.

The V gene is TRBV28, the J gene TRBJ2-7; possible D gene TRBD2, 5 bases. Germline V CDR1 and CDR2: MDHEN, SYDVKM. The CDR3 consists of 14 residues. Trimming left V 1 base short and J 9 bases short, with 16 bases between. CDR3 amino acids: CASSLSLRSAGQYF. The CDR3 DNA reads as TGTGCCAGCAGTTTATCACTTAGGAGCGCGGGGCAGTACTTC. The entire variable domain, with the rest obtained from reference TRBV28 and TRBJ2-7, is as follows: DVKVTQSSRYLVKRTGEKVFLECVQDMDHENMFWYRQDPGLGLRLIYFSYDVKMKEKGDIPEGYSVSREKKERFSLILESASTNQTSMYLCASSLSLRSAGQYFGPGTRLTVT.